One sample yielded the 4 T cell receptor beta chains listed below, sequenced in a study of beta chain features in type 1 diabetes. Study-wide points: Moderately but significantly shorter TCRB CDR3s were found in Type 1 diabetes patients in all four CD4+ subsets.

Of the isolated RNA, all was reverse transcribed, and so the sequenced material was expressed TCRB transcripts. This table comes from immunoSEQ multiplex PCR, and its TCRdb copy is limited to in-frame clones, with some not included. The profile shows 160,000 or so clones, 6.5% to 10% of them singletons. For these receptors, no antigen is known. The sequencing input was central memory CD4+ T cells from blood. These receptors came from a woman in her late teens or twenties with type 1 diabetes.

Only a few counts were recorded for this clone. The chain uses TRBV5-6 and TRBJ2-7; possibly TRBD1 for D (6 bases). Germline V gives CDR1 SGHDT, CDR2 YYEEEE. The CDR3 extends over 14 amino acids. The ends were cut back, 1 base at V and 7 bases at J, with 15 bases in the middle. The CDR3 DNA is TGTGCCAGCAGCTTGAATGCAGGGGCGTTTGAGCAGTACTTC. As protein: CASSLNAGAFEQYF.

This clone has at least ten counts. The CDR3 bases are TGTGCCAGCAGTTCATCTAGTCGGGCAGGGAATATGGCTGGCTACACCTTC. Its protein product is CASSSSSRAGNMAGYTF. The chain carries TRBV28 and TRBJ1-2; possible D gene TRBD1, 5 bases. V lost 4 bases and J lost 7, with 25 bases in between. This CDR3 contains 17 residues. Looked up from germline, CDR1 is MDHEN and CDR2 is SYDVKM.

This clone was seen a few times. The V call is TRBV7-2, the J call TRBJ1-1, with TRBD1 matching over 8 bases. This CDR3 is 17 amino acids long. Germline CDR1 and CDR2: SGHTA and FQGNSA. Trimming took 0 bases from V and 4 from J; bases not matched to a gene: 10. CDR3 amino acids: CASSLASAGQGATEAFF. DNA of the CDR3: TGTGCCAGCAGCTTAGCTTCGGCCGGACAGGGAGCCACTGAAGCTTTCTTT.

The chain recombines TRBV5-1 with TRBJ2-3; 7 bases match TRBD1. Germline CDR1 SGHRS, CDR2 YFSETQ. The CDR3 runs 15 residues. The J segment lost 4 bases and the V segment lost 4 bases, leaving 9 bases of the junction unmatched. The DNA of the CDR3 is TGCGCCAGCAGCCCACAGGGGATGGGCCCAGATACGCAGTATTTT. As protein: CASSPQGMGPDTQYF.